The sequence of this TCR beta chain was determined in a study of blood T cell repertoires in COVID-19. At the level of the study: Samples came from the United States, Italy and Spain, spanning acute and convalescent COVID-19. T cells, B-cell-depleted T cells, or PBMCs provided the cDNA or gDNA that served as material.

Cohort 3 donors were reported recovered after two negative PCRs, clearance, or symptom resolution. Authors' methods: Counts of nucleated cells, estimated from reference gene primer amplification, were obtained. Libraries were prepared by immunoSEQ multiplex PCR; TCRdb keeps only in-frame clonotypes and omits some of them. V, J and clone size reflect that table, while D and trimming were determined from the DNA. The sample yields 200,000 to 250,000 clones, 70% to 85% seen once. The TCR comes from a middle-aged man who had recovered from COVID-19. Sequencing was done on a sample of PBMCs or T cells enriched from blood (not recorded which).

The chain's CDR3 is CASWKKMSGPNTGELFF. The CDR3 nucleotides are TGTGCCAGCTGGAAGAAAATGAGTGGGCCGAACACCGGGGAGCTGTTTTTT. J is TRBJ2-2 and V is TRBV5-4; D is unclear. V lost 7 bases, J lost 0 bases, and 19 bases lay in between. In germline, CDR1 is SGHNT, CDR2 YYREEE (reference sequence). This CDR3 comprises 17 residues.